The 32 T cell receptor beta chains below were found in one sample sequenced in a study of T-cell memory formation after mild COVID-19. MiXCR, applied by TCRdb to the 5' RACE reads, yields one record per CDR3 protein. This sample carries a few hundred thousand distinct CDR3 sequences, about 13% of them seen once, and the ten largest clones take around 23%. Input material: PBMCs or a T cell subset sorted from them (not recorded which). The receptors here all came from a man younger than 30 who had mild COVID-19 (a few samples of this study predate the infection). Cell type and time point are not known.

This clonotype has just a few counts. The V gene is TRBV27, the J gene TRBJ1-2; the match to TRBD1 covers 7 bases. The germline V gene encodes CDR1 MNHEY and CDR2 SMNVEV (reference sequence). After removal of 9 bases from V and 5 bases from J, the junction contained 0 bases not matched to a gene. CDR3 length: 10 amino acids. CDR3: CARQGYGYTF. In DNA, the CDR3 is TGTGCCAGACAGGGGTATGGCTACACCTTC.

A note on this clonotype: The DNA is omitted, as the CDR3 cannot be located on it reliably, and the CDR3 follows TCRdb's listing. The chain links TRBV23-1 to TRBJ2-2; the listed D gene, TRBD1, was not tested against the DNA. TRBV23-1 is an ORF; its function is uncertain. The CDR3 sequence runs 16 residues, both termini included. The CDR3 spells CASSRPGQGEPGSCFF.

V is TRBV7-3 and J is TRBJ1-1, with 7 bases identical to TRBD1. The CDR3 extends over 13 amino acids. Germline CDR1 and CDR2: SGHTA and FQGTGA. V was pared by 4 bases and J by 7 bases, with 6 bases of the junction left unmatched. The CDR3 DNA sequence: TGTGCCAGCAGCTCCCAGGGGGGCAATGAAGCTTTCTTT. Translated, it gives CASSSQGGNEAFF.

This clonotype was detected a few times. The J gene is TRBJ2-1, the V gene TRBV6-6, with a possible D match to TRBD2 (5 bases). Trimming took off 5 bases at V and 3 bases at J, with 11 bases between the two ends. CDR3 length equals 14 residues. Looked up from germline, CDR1 is MNHNY and CDR2 is SVGAGI (reference sequence). The CDR3 here is CASSPPGNYNEQFF. The DNA for the CDR3 is TGTGCCAGCAGTCCCCCCGGGAACTACAATGAGCAGTTCTTC.

This clonotype occurred a few times. The V gene is TRBV5-1, the J gene TRBJ1-2, with D maybe TRBD1 (5 bases). The germline V gene has CDR1 SGHRS and CDR2 YFSETQ. The CDR3 contains 14 residues. The V end lost 0 bases, the J end lost 5 bases, and 11 bases lay between the germline ends. CDR3 DNA sequence: TGCGCCAGCAGCTTGGGAATCGGGGCTTATGGCTACACCTTC. Its translation: CASSLGIGAYGYTF.

This clonotype showed up many times. V is TRBV7-9 and J is TRBJ2-5; D might be TRBD1 (5 bases). The CDR3 runs to 13 residues. Germline CDR1 SEHNR, CDR2 FQNEAQ (reference sequence). Trimming removed 8 bases at V and 1 base at J, with 11 bases between. CDR3 in amino acids: CASSRVPQETQYF. The CDR3 DNA sequence: TGTGCCAGCTCCAGGGTGCCCCAAGAGACCCAGTACTTC.

This clonotype has at least ten counts. The genes are TRBV7-3 and TRBJ2-3; weak D call: TRBD2 (6 bases). The V end was cut by 2 bases, the J end by 2 bases, with 8 bases between. CDR3 size: 14 residues. From germline, CDR1 is SGHTA and CDR2 FQGTGA. CDR3 residues: CASSLAGFTDTQYF. The CDR3 DNA reads TGTGCCAGCAGCTTAGCGGGGTTCACAGATACGCAGTATTTT.

This rearrangement joins TRBV6-6 to TRBJ1-5; the match to TRBD1 covers 12 bases. The J segment lost 5 bases and the V segment lost 5 bases, leaving 4 bases of the junction unmatched. Germline loops: CDR1 MNHNY, CDR2 SVGAGI (reference sequence). The length of the CDR3 is 15 residues. The CDR3 loop is CASSTGDRGHQPQHF. CDR3 nucleotide sequence: TGTGCCAGCAGTACCGGGGACAGGGGGCATCAGCCCCAGCATTTT.

This chain links TRBV5-6 with TRBJ1-1; D gene unclear. Trimming removed 1 base at V and 7 bases at J, with 5 bases between. This CDR3 spans 11 amino acids. CDR1 SGHDT and CDR2 YYEEEE come from the germline V gene. This chain's CDR3 is CASSLRSEAFF. Here the CDR3 DNA reads TGTGCCAGCAGCTTGAGAAGTGAAGCTTTCTTT.

This clonotype was detected a few times. The junction shows a germline mismatch at one end, possibly a read error. The CDR3 region has the DNA TGTGCCAGCAGTTACTCTCGCGGGGCCAACGTCCTGAATTTC. This gives the protein CASSYSRGANVLNF. The chain combines TRBV6-2 or TRBV6-3 with TRBJ2-6; weak D call: TRBD2 (6 bases). Germline V lookup: CDR1 MNHEY, CDR2 SVGEGT. There are 14 residues in the CDR3.

The chain joins TRBV6-2 or TRBV6-3 to TRBJ2-7; 9 bases match TRBD2. The CDR3 extends over 14 amino acids. Trimming took 4 bases from V and 2 from J; bases not matched to a gene: 3. Germline-derived CDR1 and CDR2 are MNHEY and SVGEGT. This chain's CDR3 is CASSLASGAYEQYV. DNA for the CDR3: TGTGCCAGCAGTTTAGCTAGCGGGGCCTACGAGCAGTACGTC.

The CDR3 nucleotides read TGTGCCAGCAGTGGTAGCGGGGTTAAGGCTGAGCAGTTCTTC. Protein: CASSGSGVKAEQFF. V is TRBV6-5 and J is TRBJ2-1; 8 nucleotides match TRBD2. J was trimmed by 9 bases and V by 5 bases; bases with no gene match: 9. The CDR3 has 14 amino acids. CDR1 MNHEY and CDR2 SVGAGI come from the germline V gene.

The chain carries TRBV10-1 and TRBJ2-7; possibly TRBD1 for D (5 bases). Germline CDR1 WNHNN, CDR2 SYGVQD (reference sequence). Trimming took off 3 bases at V and 5 bases at J, with 14 bases between the two ends. There are 14 residues in the CDR3. In DNA form, the CDR3 reads TGCGCCAGCAGTGATCAAGGGGAAATCGACGAGCAGTACTTC. Translated, it gives CASSDQGEIDEQYF.

A few counts support this clonotype. The chain uses TRBV7-8 and TRBJ2-5; 8 bases align to TRBD1. Per germline, CDR1 SGHVS and CDR2 FQNEAQ. The length of the CDR3 is 16 residues. With V trimmed by 3 bases and J by 5 bases, 11 bases remained unmatched. The CDR3 here is CASSFTRGLPGETQYF. The CDR3 region has the DNA TGTGCCAGCAGCTTTACCAGGGGGCTACCCGGTGAGACCCAGTACTTC.

On this clonotype itself: At one boundary the junction diverges from the germline segment, which might be a read error. This chain joins TRBV18 and TRBJ2-5; D may be TRBD2 (5 bases). The CDR3 runs 14 residues. Looked up from germline, CDR1 is KGHSH and CDR2 is LQKENI. The CDR3 sequence is CASSPRRTQENQYF. The CDR3 DNA is TGTGCCAGCTCACCACGGAGGACCCAAGAGAACCAGTACTTC.

This clonotype was found many times. The chain combines TRBV20-1 with TRBJ2-1; D not resolved. CDR1 is DFQATT, CDR2 SNEGSKA, per germline (reference sequence). Trimming shortened V by 7 bases and J by 0 bases, and 10 bases separated the two germline ends. The CDR3 runs to 13 residues. CDR3 in DNA: TGCAGTGTACCACCTCTCTCCTACAATGAGCAGTTCTTC. The encoded protein is CSVPPLSYNEQFF.

There are a few counts of this clonotype. The CDR3 spells CASSSSWMPPNEQFF. Here the CDR3 DNA reads TGTGCCAGCAGCTCCTCGTGGATGCCCCCCAATGAGCAGTTCTTC. The rearrangement uses TRBV7-9 and TRBJ2-1; D is ambiguous. Germline V CDR1 and CDR2: SEHNR, FQNEAQ (reference sequence). Deletions cut 4 bases from V and 6 bases from J, with 16 bases between. This CDR3 region has 15 residues.

This clonotype was detected many times. The chain links TRBV11-2 to TRBJ2-5; tentatively, D is TRBD1 (6 bases). From germline, CDR1 is SGHAT and CDR2 FQNNGV. There are 15 residues in the CDR3. Trimming pared 1 base from V and 5 bases from J, leaving 14 bases between. CDR3 sequence reads: CASSLGTGKRETQYF. Here the CDR3 DNA reads TGTGCCAGCAGCTTAGGTACAGGGAAAAGGGAGACCCAGTACTTC.

The V call is TRBV6-4, the J call TRBJ2-4; unclear D gene. The CDR3 is made up of 12 amino acids. The germline V gene has CDR1 MRHNA and CDR2 SNTAGT. Trimming stripped 0 bases from V and 8 bases from J, with 5 bases between. As DNA, the CDR3 is TGTGCCAGCAGTGACTCTGGGGACATTCAGTACTTC. Translating gives CASSDSGDIQYF.

The chain uses TRBV7-9 and TRBJ1-1; no clear D gene. The CDR3 totals 14 residues. Germline V gene data show CDR1 as SEHNR and CDR2 as FQNEAQ (reference sequence). Trimming stripped 0 bases from V and 1 base from J, with 6 bases between. CDR3 sequence: CASSLALGNTEAFF. CDR3 coding DNA: TGTGCCAGCAGCTTAGCTCTGGGGAACACTGAAGCTTTCTTT.

This clonotype was found once. The V and J genes are TRBV4-2 and TRBJ2-2; D possibly corresponds to TRBD2 (6 bases). The V end lost 3 bases, the J end lost 1 base, and 12 bases lay between the germline ends. Germline CDR1 and CDR2: LGHNA and YNFKEQ. The CDR3 runs to 16 residues. CDR3 loop: CASSQSRGVNTGELFF. The CDR3 DNA reads TGTGCCAGCAGCCAGTCTCGCGGGGTGAACACCGGGGAGCTGTTTTTT.

The gene calls are TRBV6-2 or TRBV6-3 and TRBJ2-7; D may match TRBD1 or TRBD2 (5 bases each). CDR3 length: 15 amino acids. V lost 2 bases and J 2 bases, leaving 13 bases between the germline ends. Germline CDR1 MNHEY, CDR2 SVGEGT. CDR3 residues: CASSYGPGPTYEQYV. DNA for the CDR3: TGTGCCAGCAGTTACGGTCCGGGACCAACCTACGAGCAGTACGTC.

The table lists this clonotype with many counts. The V call is TRBV7-3, the J call TRBJ2-1; tentatively, D is TRBD1 (5 bases). This CDR3 region has 15 residues. The germline gives CDR1 SGHTA, CDR2 FQGTGA. V lost 4 bases and J lost 6, with 16 bases in between. The chain's CDR3 is CASSSRQGRINEQFF. DNA of the CDR3: TGTGCCAGCAGCTCCCGGCAGGGCAGAATCAATGAGCAGTTCTTC. Full variable domain (rest looked up from reference TRBV7-3 and TRBJ2-1): GAGVSQTPSNKVTEKGKYVELRCDPISGHTALYWYRQSLGQGPEFLIYFQGTGAADDSGLPNDRFFAVRPEGSVSTLKIQRTERGDSAVYLCASSSRQGRINEQFFGPGTRLTVL.

This sequence joins TRBV6-6 and TRBJ1-1; D not resolved. V lost 0 bases, J lost 0 bases, and 14 bases lay in between. The CDR3 has 17 amino acids. Germline V CDR1 and CDR2: MNHNY, SVGAGI (reference sequence). The CDR3 DNA follows: TGTGCCAGCAGTTACTCGACATCTCATAGTCTGAACACTGAAGCTTTCTTT. As protein: CASSYSTSHSLNTEAFF.

The chain links TRBV4-1 to TRBJ1-1, with D possibly matching TRBD1 (5 bases). The CDR3 runs to 13 residues. Looked up from germline, CDR1 is MGHRA and CDR2 is YSYEKL. V was shortened by 4 bases and J by 5 bases, with 11 bases between the two germline ends. The CDR3 here is CASSRSGRTEAFF. DNA of the CDR3: TGCGCCAGCAGCCGATCAGGGAGAACTGAAGCTTTCTTT.

This clonotype was seen only a few times. This sequence joins TRBV20-1 and TRBJ2-5; D is undetermined. Germline V lookup: CDR1 DFQATT, CDR2 SNEGSKA (reference sequence). V lost 1 base, J lost 2 bases, and 8 bases lay in between. The CDR3 spans 13 residues. CDR3 in DNA: TGCAGTGCTAGAGCTGGCAGGCAAGAGACCCAGTACTTC. Translation: CSARAGRQETQYF.

This chain uses TRBV4-3 with TRBJ1-5; no reliable D call. The CDR3 sequence is 14 residues long. Germline V gene lookup returns CDR1 LGHNA and CDR2 YSLEER. V was shortened by 2 bases and J by 5 bases, with 10 bases between the two germline ends. CDR3 region: CASSQKSTDQPQHF. The CDR3 DNA sequence: TGCGCCAGCAGCCAAAAAAGTACGGATCAGCCCCAGCATTTT.

The chain recombines TRBV20-1 with TRBJ1-2, with 7 bases that match TRBD1. CDR1 is DFQATT, CDR2 SNEGSKA, per germline (reference sequence). The length of the CDR3 is 14 residues. V dropped 2 bases and J dropped 1; count of bases not matched to a gene: 4. The CDR3 sequence is CSARRYRGNYGYTF. As DNA, the CDR3 is TGCAGTGCTAGAAGGTACAGGGGTAACTATGGCTACACCTTC.

This clonotype came up a few times. V gene TRBV13 combines with J gene TRBJ2-3; tentatively, D is TRBD1 (5 bases). Germline CDR1 and CDR2: PRHDT and FYEKMQ (reference sequence). This CDR3 has 15 amino acids. The V end was cut by 5 bases, the J end by 4 bases, with 16 bases between. The DNA of the CDR3 is TGTGCCAGCAGCCACCTAGACAGTAACCCAGATACGCAGTATTTT. It specifies CASSHLDSNPDTQYF.

This clonotype was counted a few times. V gene TRBV12-3 or TRBV12-4 combines with J gene TRBJ1-5, with 7 bases that match TRBD1. V dropped 3 bases and J dropped 1; count of bases not matched to a gene: 6. The CDR3 is made up of 16 amino acids. The CDR3 region is CASSLRGQGSNQPQHF. In DNA, the CDR3 is TGTGCCAGCAGTTTGAGGGGGCAGGGGAGCAATCAGCCCCAGCATTTT.

The chain recombines TRBV5-6 with TRBJ2-7, with 8 bases that match TRBD1. Germline V lookup: CDR1 SGHDT, CDR2 YYEEEE. The CDR3 loop spans 14 amino acids. V gave up 5 bases and J gave up 3 bases; unmatched junction bases: 7. CDR3 sequence: CASRRPGTGYEQYV. The CDR3 nucleotides read TGTGCCAGCAGACGTCCCGGGACAGGCTACGAGCAGTACGTC.

The sample holds many counts of this clonotype. CDR3 sequence reads: CASSPSSTAWIGELFF. The DNA for the CDR3 is TGTGCCAGCTCACCATCATCGACAGCGTGGATCGGGGAGCTGTTTTTT. The V call is TRBV18, the J call TRBJ2-2; D may be TRBD1 (5 bases). The CDR3 consists of 16 residues. Germline assignment: CDR1 KGHSH and CDR2 LQKENI. Between the trimmed V and J ends, which lost 2 bases and 7 bases, there was a span of 17 bases.